Listed below are T cell receptor beta chains from one sample, sequenced in a study of T cell responses to AZD1222 COVID-19 vaccine. Here immunoSEQ multiplex PCR was the method, and the copy in TCRdb shows in-frame clones only, minus some. The table has roughly 200,000 clones, 88% seen once; the top ten hold around 7.9%. Sequencing was performed on peripheral blood, taken on day 0 of AZD1222 vaccination. Receptors originate from an adult in good health. Both conserved end residues are part of each CDR3. A D gene is named only where the DNA matches it firmly. The size entry is marked missing in some rows and otherwise reads once, few, many or a size class.

v_call	j_call	d_call	clone_size	cdr3_aa	cdr3_nt
TRBV10-1	TRBJ1-1	-	-	CASSGRGNTEAFF	TGCGCCAGCAGTGGACGGGGGAACACTGAAGCTTTCTTT
TRBV6-5	TRBJ2-7	TRBD1	-	CAIPGQGSYEQYF	TGTGCCATCCCGGGACAGGGCTCCTACGAGCAGTACTTC
TRBV21-1	TRBJ1-3	-	-	CASSKGVGGLGGNTIYF	TGTGCCAGCAGCAAAGGGGTCGGGGGGCTCGGTGGAAACACCATATATTTT
TRBV18	TRBJ2-1	TRBD1	-	CASSPRDRGYNEQFF	TGTGCCAGCTCACCAAGGGACAGGGGCTACAATGAGCAGTTCTTC
TRBV18	TRBJ2-5	TRBD1	-	CASSPGQEQETQYF	TGTGCCAGCTCGCCGGGACAGGAGCAAGAGACCCAGTACTTC
TRBV7-8	TRBJ2-1	TRBD2	-	CASSSIRSGVGGSEQFF	TGTGCCAGCAGCTCCATACGTAGCGGGGTAGGAGGGAGTGAGCAGTTCTTC
TRBV2	TRBJ1-3	-	-	CASSTDGGNTIYF	TGTGCCAGCAGTACGGACGGCGGAAACACCATATATTTT
TRBV23-1	TRBJ2-5	-	-	CASTRAKGETQYF	TGCGCCAGCACCCGGGCCAAAGGGGAGACCCAGTACTTC
TRBV4-1	TRBJ2-1	-	-	CASSQSEGFGNEQFF	TGCGCCAGCAGCCAATCTGAGGGGTTTGGCAATGAGCAGTTCTTC
TRBV27	TRBJ1-3	-	-	CASSVTYSGNTIYF	TGTGCCAGCAGTGTAACATACTCCGGAAACACCATATATTTT
TRBV9	TRBJ2-1	TRBD2	-	CASSRGTGGRDEQFF	TGTGCCAGCAGCAGAGGAACGGGGGGGCGAGATGAGCAGTTCTTC
TRBV18	TRBJ2-7	-	few	CASGTGNNEQYF	TGTGCCAGCGGAACAGGGAATAACGAGCAGTACTTC
TRBV2	TRBJ1-1	TRBD1	-	CASSDGQGVEGTEAFF	TGTGCCAGCAGTGACGGGCAGGGGGTTGAGGGCACTGAAGCTTTCTTT
TRBV30	TRBJ1-3	-	-	CAWSQKAGNTIYF	TGTGCCTGGAGTCAAAAGGCTGGAAACACCATATATTTT
TRBV14	TRBJ1-1	-	-	CASSQEGIEAFF	TGTGCCAGCAGCCAAGAGGGAATTGAAGCTTTCTTT
TRBV19	TRBJ1-1	TRBD1	-	CASSRGSEAFF	TGTGCCAGTAGCAGGGGGTCTGAAGCTTTCTTT
TRBV5-3	TRBJ1-5	-	-	CARSLRKPQHF	TGTGCCAGAAGCTTGAGGAAGCCCCAGCATTTT
TRBV2	TRBJ1-1	-	-	CASSGPKGHTEAFF	TGTGCCAGCAGTGGACCCAAGGGCCACACTGAAGCTTTCTTT
TRBV15	TRBJ2-2	-	once	CATSPGGNTGELFF	TGTGCCACCAGCCCCGGTGGAAACACCGGGGAGCTGTTTTTT
TRBV12-3/TRBV12-4	TRBJ1-1	TRBD1	-	CATQGATEAFF	TGTGCCACGCAGGGGGCTACTGAAGCTTTCTTT
TRBV2	TRBJ1-3	-	-	CASSTDFRGNTIYF	TGTGCCAGCAGTACCGATTTCCGAGGAAACACCATATATTTT
TRBV4-3	TRBJ2-7	-	-	CASSQGRGLAYEQYF	TGCGCCAGCAGCCAAGGCCGGGGTTTAGCCTACGAGCAGTACTTC
TRBV19	TRBJ1-2	-	-	CASSPQSINYGYTF	TGTGCCAGTAGTCCTCAGTCGATTAACTATGGCTACACCTTC
TRBV9	TRBJ2-7	-	few	CASSVGETEQYF	TGTGCCAGCAGCGTAGGGGAGACAGAGCAGTACTTC
TRBV2	TRBJ1-1	-	few	CAGGAGAYNTEAFF	TGTGCCGGTGGAGCAGGCGCCTATAACACTGAAGCTTTCTTT
TRBV5-4	TRBJ1-4	-	-	CASSLDRRGKLFF	TGTGCCAGCAGCCTCGACCGGCGGGGAAAACTGTTTTTT
TRBV5-8	TRBJ2-1	-	-	CASSPGGPYNEQFF	TGTGCCAGCAGCCCCGGGGGGCCCTACAATGAGCAGTTCTTC
TRBV25-1	TRBJ2-1	TRBD2	-	CASSAGGINEQFF	TGTGCCAGCAGTGCCGGGGGGATCAATGAGCAGTTCTTC
TRBV2	TRBJ2-4	TRBD1	few	CASSLGTGVLKNIQYF	TGTGCCAGCAGCCTCGGGACAGGGGTTCTCAAAAACATTCAGTACTTC
TRBV9	TRBJ1-2	TRBD1	-	CASNRGYGYTF	TGTGCCAGCAACAGGGGCTATGGCTACACCTTC
TRBV18	TRBJ2-2	-	-	CASSPRGAGELFF	TGTGCCAGCTCACCAAGGGGAGCCGGGGAGCTGTTTTTT
TRBV11-1	TRBJ1-5	-	-	CATCKGKKGQPQHF	TGTGCCACTTGTAAGGGAAAGAAGGGACAGCCCCAGCATTTT
TRBV21-1	TRBJ2-7	-	-	CASSKDGPSTSKNYEQYF	TGTGCCAGCAGCAAAGATGGACCCTCGACTAGCAAGAACTACGAGCAGTACTTC
TRBV12-3/TRBV12-4	TRBJ1-2	-	-	CASSFRVNGYTF	TGTGCCAGCAGTTTCCGTGTAAATGGCTACACCTTC
TRBV11-2	TRBJ2-2	-	once	CASSTRRNTGELFF	TGTGCCAGCAGCACGCGGCGGAACACCGGGGAGCTGTTTTTT
TRBV11-2	TRBJ2-7	TRBD1	-	CASSLVGTGGYEQYF	TGTGCCAGCAGCTTAGTGGGGACAGGGGGGTACGAGCAGTACTTC
TRBV19	TRBJ1-1	TRBD1	once	CASSSRGTGFSPKAFF	TGTGCCAGTAGTAGCCGCGGGACAGGTTTCTCCCCCAAAGCTTTCTTT
TRBV5-1	TRBJ1-6	TRBD1	once	CASSLGDRDSPLHF	TGCGCCAGCAGCTTGGGGGACAGGGACTCACCCCTCCACTTT
TRBV2	TRBJ1-4	-	-	CASSAGATNEKLFF	TGTGCCAGCAGTGCGGGCGCAACTAATGAAAAACTGTTTTTT
TRBV3-1/TRBV3-2	TRBJ2-5	-	-	CASSLSVRAGEETQYF	TGTGCCAGCAGCCTATCGGTCCGGGCTGGGGAAGAGACCCAGTACTTC
TRBV10-1	TRBJ2-7	TRBD1	-	CASNLRQGFYEQYF	TGCGCCAGCAACCTTCGACAGGGCTTCTACGAGCAGTACTTC
TRBV5-1	TRBJ2-3	-	-	CASSGKATDTQYF	TGCGCCAGCAGCGGCAAGGCCACAGATACGCAGTATTTT
TRBV2	TRBJ1-5	TRBD1	-	CASSEDQDRVGQPQHF	TGTGCCAGCAGTGAAGATCAGGACAGGGTGGGTCAGCCCCAGCATTTT
TRBV21-1	TRBJ1-1	-	-	CASIPIQGAQDTEAFF	TGTGCCAGCATCCCAATTCAGGGGGCGCAAGACACTGAAGCTTTCTTT
TRBV5-1	TRBJ2-1	-	-	CASSRAGSYNEQFF	TGCGCCAGCAGCCGTGCGGGGTCTTACAATGAGCAGTTCTTC
TRBV18	TRBJ2-1	-	-	CASSPQESGEQFF	TGTGCCAGCTCACCACAGGAGTCGGGTGAGCAGTTCTTC
TRBV2	TRBJ2-7	TRBD2	-	CASRGTSGTTYEQYF	TGTGCCAGCAGGGGGACTAGCGGGACTACCTACGAGCAGTACTTC
TRBV7-6	TRBJ2-1	-	-	CASSSPDLYNEQFF	TGTGCCAGCAGCTCCCCGGACCTCTACAATGAGCAGTTCTTC
TRBV7-7	TRBJ2-2	-	once	CASSSRANTGELFF	TGTGCCAGCAGCTCCCGGGCCAACACCGGGGAGCTGTTTTTT
TRBV5-1	TRBJ2-3	-	-	CASSWQGSTDTQYF	TGCGCCAGCAGCTGGCAGGGGAGCACAGATACGCAGTATTTT
TRBV12-3/TRBV12-4	TRBJ2-7	-	-	CASSLGQPYEQYF	TGTGCCAGCAGTCTGGGACAACCCTACGAGCAGTACTTC
TRBV3-1/TRBV3-2	TRBJ2-4	-	-	CASSHRGDRAKNIQYF	TGTGCCAGCAGCCATCGTGGGGATAGGGCCAAAAACATTCAGTACTTC
TRBV19	TRBJ2-1	-	-	CASSRYRVIGHNEQFF	TGTGCCAGTAGTAGATACAGGGTGATCGGGCACAATGAGCAGTTCTTC
TRBV7-3	TRBJ2-5	TRBD2	once	CASSHAHGLAGGEETQYF	TGTGCCAGCAGCCACGCACACGGACTAGCGGGGGGAGAAGAGACCCAGTACTTC
TRBV9	TRBJ2-5	-	-	CASSAGTLDGETQYF	TGTGCCAGCAGCGCCGGGACTCTGGACGGGGAGACCCAGTACTTC
TRBV10-3	TRBJ2-1	-	-	CAITTDFDEQFF	TGTGCCATCACAACAGATTTCGATGAGCAGTTCTTC